These T cell receptor beta chains were read from a single sample in a study of blood T cells in healthy people across ages. MiXCR, run by TCRdb on the 5' RACE reads, gives a single entry per CDR3 protein. The sample yields 1.8 million or so distinct CDR3 sequences, around 40% seen once. Sequencing was carried out using blood. Receptors were obtained from a human donor in good health. CDR3s include the opening cysteine and the closing phenylalanine or tryptophan. A D gene is named only where the DNA matches it firmly. Size values are once, few and many counts, or a class for expanded clones, and some rows have none.

D	size	V	J	CDR3	DNA
TRBD2	.	TRBV27	TRBJ2-2	CASGTSATGELFF	TGTGCCAGCGGGACTAGTGCCACCGGGGAGCTGTTTTTT
.	.	TRBV7-2	TRBJ2-1	CASSLQRVVSYNEQFF	TGTGCCAGCAGCTTACAACGGGTAGTTTCCTACAATGAGCAGTTCTTC
TRBD1	.	TRBV5-1	TRBJ1-1	CASSTVTGSTEAFF	TGCGCCAGCAGCACGGTGACAGGGAGCACTGAAGCTTTCTTT
.	.	TRBV2	TRBJ1-4	CASTDQETTNEKLFF	TGTGCCAGCACCGACCAGGAGACAACTAATGAAAAACTGTTTTTT
.	.	TRBV4-3	TRBJ2-5	CASSQEWGSLHGETQYF	TGCGCCAGCAGCCAAGAATGGGGGAGTCTCCATGGGGAGACCCAGTACTTC
.	.	TRBV2	TRBJ2-1	CASSFPRDKIGNEQFF	TGTGCCAGTAGTTTTCCCAGGGACAAGATCGGCAATGAGCAGTTCTTC
TRBD2	.	TRBV12-3/TRBV12-4	TRBJ2-3	CASSPRGDKTDTQYF	TGTGCCAGCAGCCCGCGGGGGGATAAAACAGATACTCAGTATTTT
TRBD1	.	TRBV20-1	TRBJ1-2	CSARERQGAGGYTF	TGCAGTGCTAGAGAAAGACAGGGGGCCGGTGGCTACACCTTC
TRBD1	.	TRBV7-2	TRBJ2-7	CASSLEGASDVLNYEQYF	TGTGCCAGTAGCTTAGAGGGGGCCAGCGATGTCCTTAACTACGAGCAGTACTTC
TRBD2	once	TRBV4-1	TRBJ2-3	CASNQLGLSNTDTQYF	TGCGCCAGCAACCAACTGGGACTATCGAACACAGATACGCAGTATTTT
.	.	TRBV20-1	TRBJ1-5	CSASEGMGFSQPQHF	TGCAGTGCTAGTGAGGGCATGGGTTTCAGTCAGCCCCAGCATTTT
TRBD1	.	TRBV19	TRBJ1-2	CASTPGDRGHYGYTF	TGTGCCAGTACTCCGGGGGACAGGGGGCATTATGGCTACACCTTC
.	.	TRBV12-5	TRBJ1-1	CASTVRGDSEAFF	TGTGCTAGCACGGTGAGGGGCGATTCTGAAGCTTTCTTT
TRBD1	.	TRBV7-9	TRBJ2-4	CASTFYTDRVAKNIQYF	TGTGCCAGCACCTTCTACACTGACAGGGTAGCCAAAAACATTCAGTACTTC
.	.	TRBV7-2	TRBJ2-5	CASSLSSGIQETQYF	TGTGCCAGCAGCTTATCTTCCGGTATCCAAGAGACCCAGTACTTC
.	.	TRBV7-9	TRBJ2-3	CASSLSLRQILFTDTQYF	TGTGCCAGCAGCTTAAGTTTGCGGCAGATACTTTTCACAGATACGCAGTATTTT
.	few	TRBV20-1	TRBJ2-7	CSARDPRGSTSEQYF	TGCAGTGCTAGAGATCCCCGGGGTTCCACCTCCGAGCAGTACTTC
TRBD1	.	TRBV15	TRBJ2-1	CATSSRGHGYNEQFF	TGTGCCACCAGCAGCAGGGGGCACGGCTACAATGAGCAGTTCTTC
.	few	TRBV24-1	TRBJ2-3	CATSGLRTDTQYF	TGTGCCACCAGTGGATTGCGTACAGATACGCAGTATTTT
TRBD1	few	TRBV20-1	TRBJ1-4	CSIPRGSQGTFDEKLFF	TGCAGTATCCCCCGAGGTTCACAGGGGACTTTTGATGAAAAACTGTTTTTT
.	.	TRBV28	TRBJ2-7	CASGEGRGTSVQYF	TGTGCCAGCGGGGAGGGCAGGGGTACTTCCGTGCAGTACTTC
.	.	TRBV25-1	TRBJ2-6	CASSDPKGANVLTF	TGTGCCAGCAGTGACCCTAAAGGGGCCAACGTCCTGACTTTC
.	.	TRBV4-2	TRBJ1-2	CASSQDSGCYGYTF	TGTGCCAGCAGCCAGGATTCGGGATGCTATGGCTACACCTTC
.	.	TRBV12-3/TRBV12-4	TRBJ2-1	CASSETPHKHEQFF	TGTGCCAGCAGCGAGACACCCCACAAACATGAGCAGTTCTTC